The clone carrying this T cell receptor (beta chain) was seen a few times. Its antigen is not identified. T cells were sequenced at a targeted depth of 1 in 200,000 to 1 in 1 million. Measured with immunoSEQ multiplex PCR; TCRdb has only the in-frame clones, and not every one. The sample has about 80,000 clones, about four fifths seen once. The sample originates from a study of cytotoxic CD8 clonotypes in ibrutinib-treated CLL. Study overall: By median roughly 74 months, 12 had progressed and around 14 stayed remitted; responses had been 2 complete and 24 partial.

CDR1 is WNHNN, CDR2 SYGVQD, per germline (reference sequence). V was shortened by 4 bases and J by 3 bases, with 10 bases between the two germline ends. This CDR3 contains 14 residues. Regarding the study as a whole: Researchers report that baseline clonality outpaced age-matched healthy donors and tracked circulating CD8+ T-cell counts.

The receptor's source is a human donor with chronic lymphocytic leukemia. The input for sequencing was PBMCs, taken after 12 months of ibrutinib treatment. The genes are TRBV10-1 and TRBJ1-5; TRBD1 might be the D (5 bases). CDR3 in DNA: TGCGCCAGCAGTGGGACATCTCCCAATCAGCCCCAGCATTTT. Protein: CASSGTSPNQPQHF.